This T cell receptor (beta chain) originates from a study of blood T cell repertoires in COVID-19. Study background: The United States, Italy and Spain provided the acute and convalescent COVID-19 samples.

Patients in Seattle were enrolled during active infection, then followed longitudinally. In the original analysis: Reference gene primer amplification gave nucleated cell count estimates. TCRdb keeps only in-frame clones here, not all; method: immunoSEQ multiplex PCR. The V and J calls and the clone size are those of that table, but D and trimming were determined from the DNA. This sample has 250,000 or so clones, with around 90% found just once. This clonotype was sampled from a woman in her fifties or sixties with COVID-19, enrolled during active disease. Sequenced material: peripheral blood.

The CDR3: CASSLYSVGAEAFF. CDR3 bases: TGTGCCAGCAGCTTATACAGTGTGGGCGCTGAAGCTTTCTTT. The chain is built from TRBV11-3 and TRBJ1-1; no firm D call. CDR3 length: 14 residues. Deletions cut 2 bases from V and 6 bases from J, with 13 bases between. Germline assignment: CDR1 SGHNT and CDR2 YENEEA.